This entry describes one T cell receptor beta chain. Its antigen is currently unknown. This record belongs to a study of CD8+CD57+ T cells in acquired aplastic anemia. Background on the study: Mean yield of DNA from sorted CD4+ and CD8+ cells was 3 to 3.5 ug. Among healthy donors, CD4+ cells averaged around 10 million reads. Study-wide points: Common to patients and controls were twenty-nine CD8+ CDR3 sequences.

Profiling that covered TCR beta VDJ and CDR3 relied on genomic DNA as its template. TCRdb fed the reads into MiXCR, producing one record per CDR3 protein. The repertoire holds some 410,000 distinct CDR3 sequences, 65% to 80% seen once, with around 4% in the top ten. J gave up 10 bases and V 1 base, and 7 bases lay outside the gene matches. Germline lookup yields CDR1 LNHNV and CDR2 YYDKDF (reference sequence). The CDR3 runs to 14 residues. This clonotype originated in a human donor in good health, serving as a control. The material sequenced was sorted CD4+, CD8+, or CD8+CD57+ T cells (not recorded which) from PBMCs. This chain connects TRBV15 to TRBJ2-1; 7 positions match TRBD2. In DNA, the CDR3 is TGTGCCACCAGCAGAGCGGGGGGTCGTGGGGAGCAGTTCTTC. This codes for CATSRAGGRGEQFF.